Listed here are 16 T cell receptor beta chains from one sample, sequenced in a study of blood T cell repertoires in COVID-19. Profiled with immunoSEQ multiplex PCR; TCRdb holds only in-frame clones, not every one. The sample has about 360,000 clones, 86% seen once. Sequenced: peripheral blood. Every receptor here comes from a woman aged 55-69 years with COVID-19, enrolled during active disease.

CDR3 nucleotides: TGTGCCAGCAGCTTAGACAGGTCGTACAATGAGCAGTTCTTC. This encodes CASSLDRSYNEQFF. The chain recombines TRBV7-2 with TRBJ2-1, with D possibly being TRBD1 (5 bases). Trimming removed 1 base from V and 4 bases from J, with 8 bases in between. CDR1 and CDR2 (germline): SGHTA, FQGNSA. CDR3 length equals 14 residues.

The chain couples TRBV29-1 to TRBJ2-7; D possibly corresponds to TRBD2 (6 bases). The germline V gene has CDR1 SQVTM and CDR2 ANQGSEA. Trimming left V 7 bases short and J 6 bases short, with 16 bases between. The CDR3 runs to 12 residues. The CDR3 protein is CSATSRVSEQYF. As DNA, the CDR3 is TGCAGCGCTACTAGCAGGGTTTCCGAGCAGTACTTC.

The chain recombines TRBV3-1 (or the pseudogene TRBV3-2) with TRBJ2-3; TRBD2 agrees at 7 bases. After removal of 6 bases from V and 1 base from J, the junction contained 7 bases not matched to a gene. Looked up from germline, CDR1 is LGHDT and CDR2 is YNNKEL (reference sequence). The CDR3 sequence is 15 residues long. CDR3 bases: TGTGCCAGCAGTCCAGCGGGACTCGGCACAGATACGCAGTATTTT. As protein: CASSPAGLGTDTQYF.

V and J are TRBV6-1 and TRBJ1-5, with D unclear. The germline V gene encodes CDR1 MNHNS and CDR2 SASEGT. CDR3 length: 13 residues. The V end lost 1 base, the J end lost 4 bases, and 5 bases lay between the germline ends. This chain's CDR3 is CASSEVLNQPQHF. The DNA for the CDR3 is TGTGCCAGCAGTGAAGTTCTAAATCAGCCCCAGCATTTT.

The CDR3 DNA sequence: TGTGCCACCAGCAGAGGGAGAGAAGCTTTCTTT. Residues: CATSRGREAFF. This chain connects TRBV15 to TRBJ1-1; D uncertain. Germline V gene sequence: CDR1 LNHNV, CDR2 YYDKDF (reference sequence). This CDR3 comprises 11 residues. V was shortened by 1 base and J by 8 bases, with 5 bases between the two germline ends.

The gene calls are TRBV4-1 and TRBJ1-2; 7 positions match TRBD1. Germline-derived CDR1 and CDR2 are MGHRA and YSYEKL. The CDR3 length is 15 residues. The trim removed 0 bases at V and 1 base at J, leaving 2 bases unmatched. The CDR3 loop is CASSQDQGGNYGYTF. CDR3 sequence (DNA): TGCGCCAGCAGCCAAGATCAGGGGGGTAACTATGGCTACACCTTC.

CDR3 DNA: TGTGCCAGCAGGAACGAGATGGGGGGCAATGAGCAGTTCTTC. Protein product: CASRNEMGGNEQFF. The chain links TRBV6-4 to TRBJ2-1; TRBD2 is a possible D gene (6 bases). The germline V gene has CDR1 MRHNA and CDR2 SNTAGT. The CDR3 totals 14 residues. The V and J ends lost 6 bases and 6 bases respectively, with 15 bases between them.

The chain is built from TRBV12-3 or TRBV12-4 and TRBJ1-5; D unclear. Trimming left V 3 bases short and J 9 bases short, with 9 bases between. The CDR3 consists of 12 residues. In DNA form, the CDR3 reads TGTGCCAGCAGTTTTGGAGGAGGGCCCCAGCATTTT. This translates into CASSFGGGPQHF.

The chain links TRBV5-6 to TRBJ2-1; no definite D call. Trimming removed 4 bases at V and 8 bases at J, with 13 bases between. CDR1 is SGHDT, CDR2 YYEEEE, per germline. This CDR3 contains 13 residues. CDR3 coding DNA: TGTGCCAGCAGCCCTGGCCTTCCCTATGAGCAGTTCTTC. It yields the protein CASSPGLPYEQFF.

The chain is built from TRBV3-1 (or the pseudogene TRBV3-2) and TRBJ2-1; D unresolved. In germline, CDR1 is LGHDT, CDR2 YNNKEL (reference sequence). CDR3 size: 12 residues. V lost 3 bases, J lost 7 bases, and 7 bases lay in between. This CDR3 reads CASSHGPNEQFF. For the CDR3, the DNA is TGTGCCAGCAGCCATGGGCCGAATGAGCAGTTCTTC.

This clone was counted a few times. This chain joins TRBV27 and TRBJ1-5; 8 nucleotides agree with TRBD1. The CDR3 is 13 residues long. CDR1 is MNHEY, CDR2 SMNVEV, per germline (reference sequence). After removal of 6 bases from V and 7 bases from J, the junction contained 5 bases not matched to a gene. The CDR3 loop is CASRTGVGQPQHF. CDR3 sequence (DNA): TGTGCCAGCAGGACAGGGGTCGGCCAGCCCCAGCATTTT.

With respect to this clone: The sample holds other DNA sequences that translate to the same CDR3. The chain is built from TRBV9 and TRBJ2-7, with D perhaps TRBD1 (6 bases). The germline V gene has CDR1 SGDLS and CDR2 YYNGEE. The ends were cut back, 3 bases at V and 2 bases at J, with 9 bases in the middle. The CDR3 contains 13 residues. The CDR3 DNA reads TGTGCCAGCAGCGCCGGACAGCCCTACGAGCAGTACTTC. It is translated as CASSAGQPYEQYF.

The chain couples TRBV7-2 to TRBJ1-2, with TRBD1 as a possible D gene (6 bases). Trimming left V 2 bases short and J 0 bases short, with 13 bases between. There are 16 residues in the CDR3. Looked up from germline, CDR1 is SGHTA and CDR2 is FQGNSA. The CDR3 spells CASSLTGPSPNYGYTF. As DNA, the CDR3 is TGTGCCAGCAGCTTAACAGGGCCATCGCCTAACTATGGCTACACCTTC. Variable domain in full (rest from reference TRBV7-2 and TRBJ1-2): GAGVSQSPSNKVTEKGKDVELRCDPISGHTALYWYRQSLGQGLEFLIYFQGNSAPDKSGLPSDRFSAERTGGSVSTLTIQRTQQEDSAVYLCASSLTGPSPNYGYTFGSGTRLTVV.

This chain uses TRBV5-6 with TRBJ2-2; possible D gene TRBD1, 5 bases. Trimming took off 4 bases at V and 5 bases at J, with 9 bases between the two ends. Germline CDR1 reads SGHDT; CDR2 reads YYEEEE. The CDR3 length is 13 residues. As DNA, the CDR3 is TGTGCCAGCAGCCTAGGACAAACCGGGGAGCTGTTTTTT. Translating it yields CASSLGQTGELFF.

This clone was detected once. V gene TRBV19 combines with J gene TRBJ1-1, with 9 bases lining up with TRBD1. J was trimmed by 5 bases and V by 5 bases; bases with no gene match: 9. Germline V gene data show CDR1 as LNHDA and CDR2 as SQIVND (reference sequence). This CDR3 contains 15 residues. In nucleotides, the CDR3 is TGTGCCAGTAGTTACACCGGGACAGGGAATACTGAAGCTTTCTTT. Residues: CASSYTGTGNTEAFF.

V is TRBV12-3 or TRBV12-4 and J is TRBJ2-1; 7 bases map to TRBD2. CDR3 length equals 13 residues. Trimming removed 7 bases from V and 7 bases from J; junction bases left unmatched: 7. The CDR3 region has the DNA TGTGCCAGCATTAGGCGGGGGACGAATGAGCAGTTCTTC. Translating gives CASIRRGTNEQFF.